The entry that follows covers one T cell receptor (beta chain) sequence. This record belongs to a study of blood T cell repertoires in COVID-19. Germline V CDR1 and CDR2: SGHRS, YFSETQ. Deletions cut 4 bases from V and 4 bases from J, with 14 bases between. This CDR3 comprises 14 residues. Data came from immunoSEQ multiplex PCR; TCRdb stores just in-frame clones and leaves some out. The table includes 70,000 to 95,000 clones, 88% detected once. J is TRBJ1-1 and V is TRBV5-1; tentative D call: TRBD1 (5 bases). The clonotype was recovered from an elderly woman with active COVID-19. The sample was peripheral blood. The CDR3 reads CASSAQGISTEAFF. As DNA, the CDR3 is TGCGCCAGCAGCGCGCAGGGTATTAGCACTGAAGCTTTCTTT. The full variable domain, completed using reference TRBV5-1 and TRBJ1-1, is KAGVTQTPRYLIKTRGQQVTLSCSPISGHRSVSWYQQTPGQGLQFLFEYFSETQRNKGNFPGRFSGRQFSNSRSEMNVSTLELGDSALYLCASSAQGISTEAFFGQGTRLTVV.